The 10 T cell receptor beta chains in this list originate from one sample, sequenced in a study of T cells in Graves' hyperthyroidism and ophthalmopathy. Amplified TCR beta CDR3 regions came from RNA transcripts. Using the HTBI primer set, a first-round RT-PCR was run on the TCR CDR3. Using its own MiXCR run on the multiplex PCR reads, TCRdb lists one record per CDR3 protein. This sample has about 480,000 distinct CDR3 sequences, with around 15% found just once. The sample was blood. These receptor sequences come from a young woman with Graves' hyperthyroidism.

This clonotype was detected only a few times. This chain uses TRBV24-1 with TRBJ2-2; D might be TRBD2 (5 bases). The germline CDR1 and CDR2 sequences are KGHDR and SFDVKD. The V and J ends lost 8 bases and 5 bases respectively, with 8 bases between them. CDR3 length: 12 residues. The DNA of the CDR3 is TGTGCCACCATGGGCGGGACCGGGGAGCTGTTTTTT. Protein: CATMGGTGELFF.

This clonotype has ten or more counts. The genes are TRBV18 and TRBJ1-5, with D possibly matching TRBD1 (6 bases). Germline values: CDR1 KGHSH, CDR2 LQKENI. V lost 3 bases and J 3 bases, leaving 12 bases between the germline ends. The CDR3 length is 15 residues. CDR3 in amino acids: CASSPGTIANQPQHF. In nucleotides, the CDR3 is TGTGCCAGCTCACCGGGGACAATCGCCAATCAGCCCCAGCATTTT.

This clonotype was counted at least ten times. This chain links TRBV2 with TRBJ2-2; D not certain. This CDR3 contains 14 residues. The germline V and J ends were trimmed by 8 bases and 3 bases, with 13 bases remaining between them. Germline V gives CDR1 SNHLY, CDR2 FYNNEI. The CDR3 DNA sequence: TGTGCCAGCGTTGTACGCGGAGACACCGGGGAGCTGTTTTTT. It translates to CASVVRGDTGELFF.

This clonotype was recorded at least ten times. The chain carries TRBV19 and TRBJ1-4; D unresolved. Trimming removed 6 bases from V and 7 bases from J, with 12 bases in between. The germline gives CDR1 LNHDA, CDR2 SQIVND (reference sequence). CDR3 length equals 13 residues. CDR3 in amino acids: CASRGISREKLFF. In DNA, the CDR3 is TGTGCCAGTAGGGGGATTTCCCGTGAAAAACTGTTTTTT.

Ten or more counts support this clonotype. The rearrangement uses TRBV28 and TRBJ1-1; tentatively, D is TRBD1 (6 bases). Germline loops: CDR1 MDHEN, CDR2 SYDVKM. V was clipped by 3 bases and J by 3 bases, with 11 bases between them. The CDR3 consists of 14 residues. CDR3 loop: CASSFLQGYTEAFF. The CDR3 DNA sequence: TGTGCCAGCAGTTTCTTACAGGGCTACACTGAAGCTTTCTTT.

This clonotype came up a few times. The V and J genes are TRBV30 and TRBJ2-1; D is possibly TRBD2 (7 bases). V gave up 1 base and J gave up 6 bases, with 13 bases separating them. The CDR3 runs 14 residues. Germline-derived CDR1 and CDR2 are GTSNPN and SVGIG (reference sequence). CDR3 region: CAWSGQGRGNEQFF. Here the CDR3 DNA reads TGTGCCTGGAGTGGTCAGGGGAGGGGCAATGAGCAGTTCTTC.

The V call is TRBV11-3, the J call TRBJ1-4, with D perhaps TRBD1 (6 bases). The CDR3 consists of 17 residues. Trimming took off 6 bases at V and 3 bases at J, with 20 bases between the two ends. Germline V CDR1 and CDR2: SGHNT, YENEEA. In DNA form, the CDR3 reads TGTGCCAGCAGTCTAGGGACGGGGGCGCCTGCTAATGAAAAACTGTTTTTT. Protein product: CASSLGTGAPANEKLFF.

This chain links TRBV4-1 with TRBJ1-2; tentative D call: TRBD1 (5 bases). This CDR3 comprises 14 residues. V lost 1 base and J lost 5, with 11 bases in between. CDR1 and CDR2 from the germline V gene are MGHRA and YSYEKL. The CDR3 bases are TGCGCCAGCAGCCAAGGAACGGGGGTTTATGGCTACACCTTC. This translates into CASSQGTGVYGYTF.

This clonotype was recorded at least ten times. The chain joins TRBV27 to TRBJ2-1; a weak D match, TRBD1 (5 bases). V gave up 7 bases and J gave up 7 bases, with 11 bases separating them. This CDR3 region has 12 residues. Germline CDR1 and CDR2: MNHEY and SMNVEV (reference sequence). The CDR3 region has the DNA TGTGCCAGCAATTCAGGGCGTAATGAGCAGTTCTTC. Translating it yields CASNSGRNEQFF.

As concerns this clonotype: An end of the junction differs from the germline gene, which may be a read error. This chain's CDR3 is CASSILDSHNEQFF. In DNA, the CDR3 is TGTGCCAGTAGTATTCTTGACTCCCACAATGAGCAGTTCTTC. The genes are TRBV19 and TRBJ2-1; D is unresolved. CDR1 and CDR2 from the germline V gene are LNHDA and SQIVND (reference sequence). This CDR3 is 14 amino acids long.